Sequencing of this T cell receptor (beta chain) was carried out in a study of CXCR3-negative and CXCR3-positive naive CD8 T cells. Study conclusions and caveats: From TRB CDR3 properties, TCR strength was inferred; surface CD5 did not differ between naive subsets.

The authors prepared UMI-labeled TRB cDNA libraries by 5' RACE. From its re-call of the 5' RACE reads, TCRdb lists each CDR3 protein once, without DNA. The record lists 37,000 or so distinct CDR3 sequences, of which the ten most abundant hold approximately 7.7%. Comment on this clonotype: What it binds is unknown.

Germline CDR1 and CDR2: SGHKS and YYEKEE (reference sequence). CDR3 length: 13 residues. Triplicate sorts, approximately 300,000 cells apiece, were made for each CD8+ T cell subset. The chain employs TRBV5-5 and TRBJ2-5; lacking DNA, the TRBD1 call made by TCRdb goes unchecked. Sequences were obtained from memory CD8+ T cells from blood. The clonotype was recovered from a human donor in good health. Some clones in this sample may be carry-over from other donors' samples. CDR3: CASSFGTVETQYF.